The rows below give T cell receptor beta chains drawn from one sample of a study of response to subunit inactivated influenza vaccine. TCRdb used MiXCR to reprocess the RT-PCR reads, holding one entry per CDR3 protein. The table records about 650,000 distinct CDR3 sequences, approximately 14% of them present only once. This material consisted of PBMCs from blood, taken about 13 days after vaccination. The receptors were sampled from a man over 45 who received an inactivated influenza vaccine. Both conserved end residues are part of each CDR3. Fields, in order: V gene, J gene, CDR3 protein.

>TRBV18|TRBJ2-7
CASSPSTGRTVEQYF
>TRBV11-2|TRBJ2-7
CASSHSGYEQYF
>TRBV18|TRBJ1-1
CASSPVLGAPNTEAFF
>TRBV4-3|TRBJ2-7
CASSQDRQGYEQYF
>TRBV29-1|TRBJ2-1
CSVYKPGQGKYNEQFF
>TRBV7-9|TRBJ1-2
CASSLGQVDARYGYTF
>TRBV2|TRBJ2-2
CASSARAGGNTGELFF
>TRBV25-1|TRBJ2-5
CASSEISGQETQYF
>TRBV5-1|TRBJ2-7
CASSLETAAYEQYF
>TRBV4-3|TRBJ2-7
CASSQDLNFRWGEQYF
>TRBV3-1|TRBJ1-2
CASSLLGQFYGYTF
>TRBV12-3/TRBV12-4|TRBJ2-5
CASSQRDRDQQETQSF
>TRBV2|TRBJ1-1
CASTTTKGFGAPVTEAFF
>TRBV9|TRBJ2-7
CASSVGPPPSYEQYF
>TRBV5-1|TRBJ2-5
CASSERLAGGFQETQYF
>TRBV7-2|TRBJ1-6
CASRLTGENSPLHF
>TRBV6-1|TRBJ2-1
CASRFSSYNEQFF
>TRBV25-1|TRBJ2-7
CASGDRDYEQYF
>TRBV5-6|TRBJ2-7
CASSEVSRSYEQYF
>TRBV18|TRBJ1-2
CASSPRWGDGYTF
>TRBV12-3/TRBV12-4|TRBJ2-7
CASSLAGFHEQYF